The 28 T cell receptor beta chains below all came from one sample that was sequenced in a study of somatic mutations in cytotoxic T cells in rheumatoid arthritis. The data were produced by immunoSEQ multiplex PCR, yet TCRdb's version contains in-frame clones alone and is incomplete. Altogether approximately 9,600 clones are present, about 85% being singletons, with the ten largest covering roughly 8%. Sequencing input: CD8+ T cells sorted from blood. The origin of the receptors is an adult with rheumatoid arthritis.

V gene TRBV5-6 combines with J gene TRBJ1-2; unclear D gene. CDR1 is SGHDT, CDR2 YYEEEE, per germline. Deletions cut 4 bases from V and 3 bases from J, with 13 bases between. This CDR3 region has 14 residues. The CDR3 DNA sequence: TGTGCCAGCAGCCCCCGGGGAGTGGACTATGGCTACACCTTC. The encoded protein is CASSPRGVDYGYTF.

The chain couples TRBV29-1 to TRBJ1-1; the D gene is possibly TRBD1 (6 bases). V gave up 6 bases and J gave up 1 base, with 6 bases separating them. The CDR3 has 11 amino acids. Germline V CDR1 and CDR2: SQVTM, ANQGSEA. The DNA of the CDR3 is TGCAGCGTGGGACAGAACACTGAAGCTTTCTTT. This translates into CSVGQNTEAFF.

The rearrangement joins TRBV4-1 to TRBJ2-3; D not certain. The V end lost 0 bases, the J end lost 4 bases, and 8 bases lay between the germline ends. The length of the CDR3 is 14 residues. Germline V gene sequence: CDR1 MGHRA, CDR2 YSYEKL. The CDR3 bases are TGCGCCAGCAGCCAAGACCCAGTGTCAGATACGCAGTATTTT. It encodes CASSQDPVSDTQYF.

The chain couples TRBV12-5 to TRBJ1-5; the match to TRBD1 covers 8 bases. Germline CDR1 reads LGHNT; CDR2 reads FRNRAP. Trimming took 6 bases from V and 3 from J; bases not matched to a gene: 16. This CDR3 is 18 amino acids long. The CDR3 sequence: CASGPSPSGGANNQPQHF. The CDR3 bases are TGTGCTAGTGGCCCCTCGCCGTCAGGGGGCGCGAACAATCAGCCCCAGCATTTT. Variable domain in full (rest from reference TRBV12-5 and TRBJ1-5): DARVTQTPRHKVTEMGQEVTMRCQPILGHNTVFWYRQTMMQGLELLAYFRNRAPLDDSGMPKDRFSAEMPDATLATLKIQPSEPRDSAVYFCASGPSPSGGANNQPQHFGDGTRLSIL.

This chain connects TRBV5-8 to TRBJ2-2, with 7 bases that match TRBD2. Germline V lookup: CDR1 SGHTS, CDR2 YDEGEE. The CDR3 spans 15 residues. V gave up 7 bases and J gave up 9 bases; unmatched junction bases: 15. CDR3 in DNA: TGTGCCAGCGGGGAGGTGACTAGCCGCGTATGGGAGCTGTTTTTT. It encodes CASGEVTSRVWELFF.

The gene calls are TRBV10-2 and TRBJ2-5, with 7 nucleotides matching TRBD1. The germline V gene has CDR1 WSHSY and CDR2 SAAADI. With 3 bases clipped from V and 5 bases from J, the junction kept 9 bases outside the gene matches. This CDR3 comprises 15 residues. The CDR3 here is CASSDTDRFVETQYF. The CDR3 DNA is TGCGCCAGCAGTGATACGGACAGGTTTGTTGAGACCCAGTACTTC.

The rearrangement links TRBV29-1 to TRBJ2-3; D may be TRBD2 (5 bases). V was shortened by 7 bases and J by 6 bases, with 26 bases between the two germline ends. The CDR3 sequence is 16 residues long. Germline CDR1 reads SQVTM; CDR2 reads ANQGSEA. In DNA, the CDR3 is TGCAGCGCTCAAAGTAGCGAAAAAAGGGTCGGGGATACGCAGTATTTT. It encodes CSAQSSEKRVGDTQYF.

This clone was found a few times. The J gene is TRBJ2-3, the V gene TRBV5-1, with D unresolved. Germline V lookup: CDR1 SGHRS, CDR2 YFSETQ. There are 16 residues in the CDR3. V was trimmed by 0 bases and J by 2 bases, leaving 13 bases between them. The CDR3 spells CASSLAVVRTTDTQYF. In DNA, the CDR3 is TGCGCCAGCAGCTTGGCCGTAGTACGGACCACAGATACGCAGTATTTT.

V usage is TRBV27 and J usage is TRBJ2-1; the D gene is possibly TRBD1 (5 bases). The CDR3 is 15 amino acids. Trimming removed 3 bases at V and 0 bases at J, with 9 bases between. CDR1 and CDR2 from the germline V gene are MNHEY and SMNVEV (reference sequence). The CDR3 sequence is CASSFGRVSYNEQFF. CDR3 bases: TGTGCCAGCAGTTTCGGCAGGGTCTCCTACAATGAGCAGTTCTTC.

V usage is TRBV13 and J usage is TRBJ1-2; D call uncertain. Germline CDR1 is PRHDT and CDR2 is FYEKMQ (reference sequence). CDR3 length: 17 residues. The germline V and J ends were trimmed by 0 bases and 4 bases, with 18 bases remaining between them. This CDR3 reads CASSLGRSLGRFYGYTF. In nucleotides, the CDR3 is TGTGCCAGCAGCTTAGGCCGGAGCCTCGGGCGTTTCTATGGCTACACCTTC.

The DNA for the CDR3 is TGTGCCAGCAGTTTAAGTCCCCGGCCTTACAATGAGCAGTTCTTC. Protein: CASSLSPRPYNEQFF. This chain connects TRBV27 to TRBJ2-1; D is undetermined. CDR3 length equals 15 residues. Trimming stripped 2 bases from V and 4 bases from J, with 12 bases between. Germline CDR1 is MNHEY and CDR2 is SMNVEV (reference sequence).

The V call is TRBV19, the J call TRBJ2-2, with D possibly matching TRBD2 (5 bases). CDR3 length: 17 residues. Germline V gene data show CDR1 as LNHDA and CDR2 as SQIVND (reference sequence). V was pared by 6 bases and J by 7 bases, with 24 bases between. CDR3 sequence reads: CASRFIRRGGEYGELFF. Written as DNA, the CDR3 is TGTGCCAGTAGATTCATCCGCCGGGGTGGGGAATACGGGGAGCTGTTTTTT.

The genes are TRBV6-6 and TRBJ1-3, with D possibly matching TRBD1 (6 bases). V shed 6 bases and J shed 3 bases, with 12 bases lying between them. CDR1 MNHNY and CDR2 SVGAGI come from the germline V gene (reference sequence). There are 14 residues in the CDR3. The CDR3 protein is CASSTTGNGNTIYF. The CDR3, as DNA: TGTGCCAGCAGCACGACAGGAAATGGAAACACCATATATTTT.

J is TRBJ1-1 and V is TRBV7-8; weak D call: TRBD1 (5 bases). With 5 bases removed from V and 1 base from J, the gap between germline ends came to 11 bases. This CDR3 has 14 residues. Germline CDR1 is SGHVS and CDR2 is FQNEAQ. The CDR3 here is CASSLDGGNTEAFF. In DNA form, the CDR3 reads TGTGCCAGCAGCCTTGACGGGGGGAACACTGAAGCTTTCTTT.

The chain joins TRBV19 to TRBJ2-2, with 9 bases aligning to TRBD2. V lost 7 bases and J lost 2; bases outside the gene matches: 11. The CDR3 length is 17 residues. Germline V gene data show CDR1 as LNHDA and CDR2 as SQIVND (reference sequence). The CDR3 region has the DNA TGTGCCAGTACCTTCTGGCGGGAGGGCCGTAACACCGGGGAGCTGTTTTTT. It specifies CASTFWREGRNTGELFF.

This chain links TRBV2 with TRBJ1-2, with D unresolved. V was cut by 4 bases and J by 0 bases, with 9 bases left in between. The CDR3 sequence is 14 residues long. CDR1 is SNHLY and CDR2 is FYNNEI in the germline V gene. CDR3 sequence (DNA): TGTGCCAGCAGTGGTGAAGCCACTAACTATGGCTACACCTTC. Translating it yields CASSGEATNYGYTF.

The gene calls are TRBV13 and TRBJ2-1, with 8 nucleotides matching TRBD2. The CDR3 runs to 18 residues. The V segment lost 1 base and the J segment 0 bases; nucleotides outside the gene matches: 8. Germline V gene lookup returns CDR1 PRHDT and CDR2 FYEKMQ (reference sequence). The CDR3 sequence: CASSLVGLAGGSYNEQFF. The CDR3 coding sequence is TGTGCCAGCAGCTTAGTGGGTTTGGCGGGAGGCTCCTACAATGAGCAGTTCTTC.

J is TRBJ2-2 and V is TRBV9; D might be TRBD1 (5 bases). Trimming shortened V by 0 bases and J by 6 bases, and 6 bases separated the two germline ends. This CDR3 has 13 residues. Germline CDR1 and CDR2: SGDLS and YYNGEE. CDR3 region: CASSVGGPGELFF. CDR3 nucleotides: TGTGCCAGCAGCGTAGGGGGCCCCGGGGAGCTGTTTTTT.

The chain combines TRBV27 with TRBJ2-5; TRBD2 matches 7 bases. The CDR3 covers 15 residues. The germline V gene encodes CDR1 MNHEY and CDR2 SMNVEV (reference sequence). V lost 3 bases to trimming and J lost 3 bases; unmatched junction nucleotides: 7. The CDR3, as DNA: TGTGCCAGCAGTTTTCAACGGGACTATGAAGAGACCCAGTACTTC. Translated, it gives CASSFQRDYEETQYF.

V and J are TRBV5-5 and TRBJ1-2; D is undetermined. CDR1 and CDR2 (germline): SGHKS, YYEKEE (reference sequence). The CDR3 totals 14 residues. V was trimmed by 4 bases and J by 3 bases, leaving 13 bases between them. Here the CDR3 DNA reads TGTGCCAGCAGCCTAGGTTGGGCTGACTATGGCTACACCTTC. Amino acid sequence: CASSLGWADYGYTF.

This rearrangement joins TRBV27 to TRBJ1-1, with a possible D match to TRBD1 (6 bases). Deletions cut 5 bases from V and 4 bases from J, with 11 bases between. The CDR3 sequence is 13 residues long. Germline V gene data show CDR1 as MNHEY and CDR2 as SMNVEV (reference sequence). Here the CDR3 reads CASSQTGFTEAFF. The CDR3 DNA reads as TGTGCCAGCAGTCAAACAGGGTTCACTGAAGCTTTCTTT.

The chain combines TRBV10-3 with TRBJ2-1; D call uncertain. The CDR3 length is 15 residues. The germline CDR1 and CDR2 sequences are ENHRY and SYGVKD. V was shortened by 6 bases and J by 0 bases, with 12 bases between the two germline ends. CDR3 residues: CAISASLPSYNEQFF. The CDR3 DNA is TGTGCCATCAGCGCCTCCTTGCCCTCCTACAATGAGCAGTTCTTC.

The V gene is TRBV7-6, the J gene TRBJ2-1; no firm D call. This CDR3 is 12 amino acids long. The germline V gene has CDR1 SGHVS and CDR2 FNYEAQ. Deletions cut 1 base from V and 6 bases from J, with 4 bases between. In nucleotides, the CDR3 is TGTGCCAGCAGCTTAGATTTCAATGAGCAGTTCTTC. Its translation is CASSLDFNEQFF.

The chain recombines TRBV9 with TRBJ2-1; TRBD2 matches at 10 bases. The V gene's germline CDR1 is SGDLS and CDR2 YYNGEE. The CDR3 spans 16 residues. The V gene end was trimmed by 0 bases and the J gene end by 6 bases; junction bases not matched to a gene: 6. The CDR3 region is CASSVGGLAELNEQFF. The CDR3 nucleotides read TGTGCCAGCAGCGTAGGTGGACTAGCGGAACTCAATGAGCAGTTCTTC.

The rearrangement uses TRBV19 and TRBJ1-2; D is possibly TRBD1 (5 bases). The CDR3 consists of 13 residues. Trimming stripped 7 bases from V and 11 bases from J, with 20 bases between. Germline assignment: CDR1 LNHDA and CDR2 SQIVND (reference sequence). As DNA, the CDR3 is TGTGCCAGTACTCTGACCGGGACTGACGATTACACCTTC. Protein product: CASTLTGTDDYTF.

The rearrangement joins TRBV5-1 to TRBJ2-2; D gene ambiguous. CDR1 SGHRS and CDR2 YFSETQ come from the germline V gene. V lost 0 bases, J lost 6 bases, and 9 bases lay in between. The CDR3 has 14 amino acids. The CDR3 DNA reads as TGCGCCAGCAGCTTGGGACCTGGAGCCGGGGAGCTGTTTTTT. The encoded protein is CASSLGPGAGELFF. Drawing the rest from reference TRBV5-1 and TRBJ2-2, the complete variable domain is KAGVTQTPRYLIKTRGQQVTLSCSPISGHRSVSWYQQTPGQGLQFLFEYFSETQRNKGNFPGRFSGRQFSNSRSEMNVSTLELGDSALYLCASSLGPGAGELFFGEGSRLTVL.

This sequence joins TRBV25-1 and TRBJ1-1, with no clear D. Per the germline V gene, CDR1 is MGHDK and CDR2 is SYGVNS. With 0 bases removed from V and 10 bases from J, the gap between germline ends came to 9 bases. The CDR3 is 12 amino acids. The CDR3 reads CASSEYKGLAFF. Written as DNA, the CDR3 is TGTGCCAGCAGTGAATATAAGGGTTTAGCTTTCTTT.

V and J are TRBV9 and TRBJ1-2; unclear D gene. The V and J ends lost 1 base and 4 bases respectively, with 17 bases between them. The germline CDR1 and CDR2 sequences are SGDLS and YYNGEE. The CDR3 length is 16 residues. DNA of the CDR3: TGTGCCAGCAGCGTATCTTCGGCAGGCAGTGGCTATGGCTACACCTTC. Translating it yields CASSVSSAGSGYGYTF.